These 6 T cell receptor beta chains came from one sample sequenced in a study of immune heterogeneity within non-small cell lung tumors. Bulk tumor gDNA, 450 to 600 ng per sample, served as the TCR template. Several widely spaced biopsies per primary tumor were taken during surgery. Patients had untreated, newly diagnosed non-small cell lung cancer and underwent curative surgery. Multiplex PCR (32 V and 13 J primers) was used to amplify the TCR beta CDR3. One entry per CDR3 protein results from TCRdb running MiXCR on the multiplex PCR reads. The sample has roughly 15,000 distinct CDR3 sequences, around 30% seen once; the top ten hold around 15%. Material: lung tumor tissue. These receptor sequences come from a woman aged 45-59 years with non-small cell lung cancer.

The chain uses TRBV7-9 and TRBJ2-7; the D gene is possibly TRBD1 (6 bases). The CDR3 is made up of 15 amino acids. CDR1 is SEHNR, CDR2 FQNEAQ, per germline (reference sequence). V lost 4 bases, J lost 2 bases, and 15 bases lay in between. CDR3 DNA sequence: TGTGCCAGCAGCTCCACCAGGGGCTACACCTACGAGCAGTACTTC. Protein: CASSSTRGYTYEQYF.

Within the sample, this clonotype is medium-sized. The V call is TRBV28, the J call TRBJ2-7; no definite D call. This CDR3 comprises 15 residues. The germline V gene has CDR1 MDHEN and CDR2 SYDVKM. Trimming stripped 3 bases from V and 0 bases from J, with 12 bases between. The CDR3, as DNA: TGTGCCAGCAGTTTGGTCTCACCTAGCTCCTACGAGCAGTACTTC. Its translation is CASSLVSPSSYEQYF.

The genes are TRBV27 and TRBJ1-6; D is perhaps TRBD1 (5 bases). Deletions cut 3 bases from V and 5 bases from J, with 8 bases between. Germline loops: CDR1 MNHEY, CDR2 SMNVEV (reference sequence). The CDR3 is 14 amino acids. DNA for the CDR3: TGTGCCAGCAGTTTCGTGACAGATAATTCACCCCTCCACTTT. As protein: CASSFVTDNSPLHF.

The rearrangement links TRBV5-1 to TRBJ2-1; 7 nucleotides line up with TRBD1. This CDR3 spans 15 amino acids. V lost 1 base, J lost 8 bases, and 9 bases stayed unmatched. Germline V gene data show CDR1 as SGHRS and CDR2 as YFSETQ. CDR3 nucleotide sequence: TGCGCCAGCAGCTTGCTCAAGACAGGGTTGGATGAGCAGTTCTTC. It is translated as CASSLLKTGLDEQFF.

Of note for this clonotype: A much larger clone differs by one base, so this may be a read error. The gene calls are TRBV15 and TRBJ2-7; D ambiguous. Germline values: CDR1 LNHNV, CDR2 YYDKDF (reference sequence). V lost 3 bases, J lost 3 bases, and 9 bases lay in between. The CDR3 length is 13 residues. The CDR3 bases are TGTGCCACCAGCAGCGACAAACTCTACGAGCAGTACTTC. Protein: CATSSDKLYEQYF.

In its sample, this clonotype was seen a few times. The chain joins TRBV29-1 to TRBJ2-5; D is uncertain. V was clipped by 2 bases and J by 6 bases, with 4 bases between them. Germline CDR1 and CDR2: SQVTM and ANQGSEA. The CDR3 totals 10 residues. CDR3 protein: CSVERQTQYF. CDR3 bases: TGCAGCGTTGAACGGCAGACCCAGTACTTC.